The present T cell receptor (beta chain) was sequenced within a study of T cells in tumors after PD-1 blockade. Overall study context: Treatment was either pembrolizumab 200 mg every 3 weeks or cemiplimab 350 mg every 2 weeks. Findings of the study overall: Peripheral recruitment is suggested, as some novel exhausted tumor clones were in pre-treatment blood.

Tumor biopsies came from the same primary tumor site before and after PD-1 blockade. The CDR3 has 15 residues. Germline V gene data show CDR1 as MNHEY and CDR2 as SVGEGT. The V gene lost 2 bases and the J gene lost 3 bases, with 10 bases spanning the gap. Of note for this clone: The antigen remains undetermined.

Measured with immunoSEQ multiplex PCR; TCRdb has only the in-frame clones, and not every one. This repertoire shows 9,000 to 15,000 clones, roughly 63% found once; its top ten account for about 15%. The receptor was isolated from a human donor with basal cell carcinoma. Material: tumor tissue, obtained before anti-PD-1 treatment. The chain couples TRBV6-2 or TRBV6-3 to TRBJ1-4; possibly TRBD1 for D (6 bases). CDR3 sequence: CASSYERGPNEKLFF. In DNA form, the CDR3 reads TGTGCCAGCAGTTACGAGCGGGGGCCTAATGAAAAACTGTTTTTT.